This T cell receptor (beta chain) was found in a study of control samples from healthy donors and cancer patients. Assay used: immunoSEQ multiplex PCR; TCRdb lists only in-frame clones, some missing. The repertoire consists of 100,000 to 150,000 clones, with 85% to 95% occurring once and the leading ten covering roughly 9.4%. The germline CDR1 and CDR2 sequences are MNHEY and SVGAGI. The J segment lost 4 bases and the V segment lost 5 bases, leaving 2 bases of the junction unmatched. The CDR3 covers 12 residues. Specimen: blood. The rearrangement joins TRBV6-5 to TRBJ2-7, with 7 bases fitting TRBD1. The receptor was derived from a man aged 18 to 35 in good health. CDR3 sequence (DNA): TGTGCCAGCAGTCCGACAGGGTACGAGCAGTACTTC. Translating gives CASSPTGYEQYF.